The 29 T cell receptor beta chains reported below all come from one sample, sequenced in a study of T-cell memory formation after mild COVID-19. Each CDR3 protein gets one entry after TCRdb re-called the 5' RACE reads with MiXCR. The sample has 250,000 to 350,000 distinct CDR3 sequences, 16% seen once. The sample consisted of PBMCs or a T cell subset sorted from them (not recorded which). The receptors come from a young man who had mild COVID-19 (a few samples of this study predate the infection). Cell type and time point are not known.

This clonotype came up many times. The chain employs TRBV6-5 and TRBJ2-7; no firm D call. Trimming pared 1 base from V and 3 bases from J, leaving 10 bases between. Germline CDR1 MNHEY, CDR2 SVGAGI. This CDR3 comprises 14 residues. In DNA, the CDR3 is TGTGCCAGCAGTTACTACCCACGCTTCTACGAGCAGTACTTC. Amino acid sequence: CASSYYPRFYEQYF.

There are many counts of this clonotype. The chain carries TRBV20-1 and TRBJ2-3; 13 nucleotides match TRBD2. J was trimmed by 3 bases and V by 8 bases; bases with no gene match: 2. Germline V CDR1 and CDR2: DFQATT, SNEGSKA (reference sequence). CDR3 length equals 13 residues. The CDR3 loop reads CSPTSGGTDTQYF. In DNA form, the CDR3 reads TGCAGTCCGACTAGCGGGGGGACAGATACGCAGTATTTT.

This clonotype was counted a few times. The CDR3 sequence is CSAIKGGSYEQYV. CDR3 coding DNA: TGCAGTGCGATAAAGGGGGGCTCCTACGAGCAGTACGTC. The chain employs TRBV20-1 and TRBJ2-7; D is tentatively TRBD1 or TRBD2 (6 bases each). The germline gives CDR1 DFQATT, CDR2 SNEGSKA (reference sequence). V was shortened by 6 bases and J by 0 bases, with 12 bases between the two germline ends. The CDR3 extends over 13 amino acids.

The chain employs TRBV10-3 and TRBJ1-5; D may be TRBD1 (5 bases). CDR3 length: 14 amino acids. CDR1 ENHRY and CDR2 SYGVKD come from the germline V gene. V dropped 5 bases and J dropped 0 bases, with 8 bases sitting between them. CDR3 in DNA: TGTGCCATCAGTCCCGACAGTAGCAATCAGCCCCAGCATTTT. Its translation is CAISPDSSNQPQHF.

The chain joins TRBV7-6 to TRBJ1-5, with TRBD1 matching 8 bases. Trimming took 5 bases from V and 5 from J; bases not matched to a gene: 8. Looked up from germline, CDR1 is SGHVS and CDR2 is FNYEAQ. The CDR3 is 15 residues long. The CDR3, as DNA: TGTGCCAGCAGCGATACAGGGGGTTCGGATCAGCCCCAGCATTTT. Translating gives CASSDTGGSDQPQHF.

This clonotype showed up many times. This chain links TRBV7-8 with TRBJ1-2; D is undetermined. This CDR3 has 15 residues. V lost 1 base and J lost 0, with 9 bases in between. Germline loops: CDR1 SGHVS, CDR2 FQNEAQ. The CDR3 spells CASSLVFGSNYGYTF. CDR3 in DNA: TGTGCCAGCAGCTTAGTTTTTGGGTCTAACTATGGCTACACCTTC.

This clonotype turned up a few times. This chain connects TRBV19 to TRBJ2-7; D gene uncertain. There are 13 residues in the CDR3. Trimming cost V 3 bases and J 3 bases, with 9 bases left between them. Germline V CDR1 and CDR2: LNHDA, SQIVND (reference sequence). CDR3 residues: CASSIGSGYEQYF. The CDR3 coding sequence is TGTGCCAGTAGTATCGGGTCCGGCTACGAGCAGTACTTC.

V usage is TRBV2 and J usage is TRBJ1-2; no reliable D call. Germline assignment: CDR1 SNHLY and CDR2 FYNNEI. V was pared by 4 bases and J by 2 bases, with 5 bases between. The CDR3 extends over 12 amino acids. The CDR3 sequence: CASSARNYGYTF. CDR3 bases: TGTGCCAGCAGTGCCCGAAACTATGGCTACACCTTC.

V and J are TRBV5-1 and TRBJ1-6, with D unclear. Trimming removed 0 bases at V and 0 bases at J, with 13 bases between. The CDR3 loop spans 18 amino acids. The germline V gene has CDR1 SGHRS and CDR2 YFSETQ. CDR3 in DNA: TGCGCCAGCAGCTTGGGGATAAATTTCAGCTCCTATAATTCACCCCTCCACTTT. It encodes CASSLGINFSSYNSPLHF.

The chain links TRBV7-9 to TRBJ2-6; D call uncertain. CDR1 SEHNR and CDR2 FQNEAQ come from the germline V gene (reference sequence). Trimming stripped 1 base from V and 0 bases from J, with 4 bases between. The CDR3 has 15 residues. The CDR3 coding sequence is TGTGCCAGCAGCTTAGTACCCTCTGGGGCCAACGTCCTGACTTTC. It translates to CASSLVPSGANVLTF.

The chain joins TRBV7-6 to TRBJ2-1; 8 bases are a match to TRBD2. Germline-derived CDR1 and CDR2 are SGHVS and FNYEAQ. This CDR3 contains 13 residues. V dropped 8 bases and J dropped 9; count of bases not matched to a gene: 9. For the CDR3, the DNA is TGTGCCAGCGGGTTAGCGGGGCTTGGTGAGCAGTTCTTC. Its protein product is CASGLAGLGEQFF.

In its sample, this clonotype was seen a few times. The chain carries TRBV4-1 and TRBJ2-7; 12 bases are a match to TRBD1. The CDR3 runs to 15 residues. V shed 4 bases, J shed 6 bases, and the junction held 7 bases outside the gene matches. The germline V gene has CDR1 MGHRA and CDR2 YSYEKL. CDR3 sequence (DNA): TGCGCCAGCAGCCCGCACGGGACAGGGGGCGGCGAGCAGTACTTC. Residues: CASSPHGTGGGEQYF.

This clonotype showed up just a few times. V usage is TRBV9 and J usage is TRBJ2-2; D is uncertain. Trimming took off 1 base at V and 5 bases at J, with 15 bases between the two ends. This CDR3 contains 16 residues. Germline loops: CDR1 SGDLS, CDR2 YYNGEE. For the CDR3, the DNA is TGTGCCAGCAGCGTACGCCGGGCCCCAGGAACCGGGGAGCTGTTTTTT. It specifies CASSVRRAPGTGELFF.

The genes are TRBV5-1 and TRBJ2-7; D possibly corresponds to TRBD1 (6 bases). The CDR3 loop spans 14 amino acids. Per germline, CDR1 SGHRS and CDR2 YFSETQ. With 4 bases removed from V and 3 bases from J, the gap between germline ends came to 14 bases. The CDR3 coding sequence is TGCGCCAGCAGCCTTCCGGGACACAACTACGAGCAGTACTTC. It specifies CASSLPGHNYEQYF. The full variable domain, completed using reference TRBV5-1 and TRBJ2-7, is KAGVTQTPRYLIKTRGQQVTLSCSPISGHRSVSWYQQTPGQGLQFLFEYFSETQRNKGNFPGRFSGRQFSNSRSEMNVSTLELGDSALYLCASSLPGHNYEQYFGPGTRLTVT.

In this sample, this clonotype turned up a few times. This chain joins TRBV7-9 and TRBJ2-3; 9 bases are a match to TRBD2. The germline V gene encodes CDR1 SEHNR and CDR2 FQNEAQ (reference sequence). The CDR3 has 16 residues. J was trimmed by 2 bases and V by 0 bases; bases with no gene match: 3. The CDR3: CASSLAAGGTTDTQYF. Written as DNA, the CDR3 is TGTGCCAGCAGCTTAGCGGCGGGGGGGACCACAGATACGCAGTATTTT.

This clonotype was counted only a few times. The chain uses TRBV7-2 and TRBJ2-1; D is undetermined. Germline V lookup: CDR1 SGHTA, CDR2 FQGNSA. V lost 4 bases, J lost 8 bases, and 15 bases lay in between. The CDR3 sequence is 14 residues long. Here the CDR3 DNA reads TGTGCCAGCAGCTCTCCCCCGCGCCGGCATGAGCAGTTCTTC. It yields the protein CASSSPPRRHEQFF.

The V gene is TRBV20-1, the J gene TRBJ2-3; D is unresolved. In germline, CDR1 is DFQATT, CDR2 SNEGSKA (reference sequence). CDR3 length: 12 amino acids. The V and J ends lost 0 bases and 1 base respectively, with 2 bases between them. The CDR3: CSARDGTDTQYF. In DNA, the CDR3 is TGCAGTGCTAGAGATGGCACAGATACGCAGTATTTT.

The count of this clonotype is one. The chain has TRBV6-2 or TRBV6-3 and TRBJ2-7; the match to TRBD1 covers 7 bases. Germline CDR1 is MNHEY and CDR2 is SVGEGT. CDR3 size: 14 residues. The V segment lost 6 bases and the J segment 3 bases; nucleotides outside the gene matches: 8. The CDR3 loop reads CASRRTGADYEQYV. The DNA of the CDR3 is TGTGCCAGCAGGAGGACAGGAGCGGACTACGAGCAGTACGTC.

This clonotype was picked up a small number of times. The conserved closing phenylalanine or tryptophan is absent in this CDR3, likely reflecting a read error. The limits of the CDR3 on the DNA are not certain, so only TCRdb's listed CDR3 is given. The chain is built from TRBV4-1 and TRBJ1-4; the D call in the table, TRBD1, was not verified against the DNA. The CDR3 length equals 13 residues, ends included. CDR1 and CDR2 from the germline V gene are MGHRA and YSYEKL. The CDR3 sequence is CASSQASGGQPSI.

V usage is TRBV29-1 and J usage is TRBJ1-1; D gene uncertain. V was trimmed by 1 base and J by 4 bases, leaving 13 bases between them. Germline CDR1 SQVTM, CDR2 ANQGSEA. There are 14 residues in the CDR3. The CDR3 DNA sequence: TGCAGCGTTGAAGGAGCGCTGCAAGGCACTGAAGCTTTCTTT. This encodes CSVEGALQGTEAFF.

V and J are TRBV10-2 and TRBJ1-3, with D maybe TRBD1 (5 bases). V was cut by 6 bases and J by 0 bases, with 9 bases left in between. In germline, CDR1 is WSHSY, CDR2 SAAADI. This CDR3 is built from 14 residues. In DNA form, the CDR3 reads TGCGCCAGCAGGACGACAGACTCTGGAAACACCATATATTTT. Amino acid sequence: CASRTTDSGNTIYF.

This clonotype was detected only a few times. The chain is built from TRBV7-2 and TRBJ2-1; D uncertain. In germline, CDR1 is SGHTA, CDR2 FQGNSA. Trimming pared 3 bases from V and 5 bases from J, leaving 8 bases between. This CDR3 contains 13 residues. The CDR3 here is CASSFRRNNEQFF. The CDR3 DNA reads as TGTGCCAGCAGCTTTAGACGAAACAATGAGCAGTTCTTC.

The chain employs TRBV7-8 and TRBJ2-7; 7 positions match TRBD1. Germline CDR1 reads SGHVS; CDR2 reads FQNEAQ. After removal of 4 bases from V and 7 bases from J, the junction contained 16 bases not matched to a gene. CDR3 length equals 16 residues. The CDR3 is CASSSSRDSSTREQYF. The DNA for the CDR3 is TGTGCCAGCAGCTCCTCCCGGGACAGCTCGACTCGGGAGCAGTACTTC.

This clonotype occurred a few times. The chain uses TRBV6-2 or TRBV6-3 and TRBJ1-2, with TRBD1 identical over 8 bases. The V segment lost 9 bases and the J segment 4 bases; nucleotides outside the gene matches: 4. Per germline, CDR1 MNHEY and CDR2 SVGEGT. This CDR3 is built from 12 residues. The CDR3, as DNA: TGTGCCAGTGGACAGGGTGGCTATGGCTACACCTTC. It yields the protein CASGQGGYGYTF.

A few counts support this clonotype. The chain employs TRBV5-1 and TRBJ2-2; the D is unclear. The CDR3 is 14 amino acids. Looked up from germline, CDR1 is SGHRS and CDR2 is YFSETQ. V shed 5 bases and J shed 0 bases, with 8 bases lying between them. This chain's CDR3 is CASRGTANTGELFF. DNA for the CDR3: TGCGCCAGCAGAGGTACAGCGAACACCGGGGAGCTGTTTTTT.

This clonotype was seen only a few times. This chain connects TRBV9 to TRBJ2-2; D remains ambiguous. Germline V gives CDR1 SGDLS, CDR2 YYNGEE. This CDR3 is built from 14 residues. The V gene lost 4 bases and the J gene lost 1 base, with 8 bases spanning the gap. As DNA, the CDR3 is TGTGCCAGCAGCCTTCTAGAGAACACCGGGGAGCTGTTTTTT. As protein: CASSLLENTGELFF. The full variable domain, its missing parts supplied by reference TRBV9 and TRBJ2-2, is DSGVTQTPKHLITATGQRVTLRCSPRSGDLSVYWYQQSLDQGLQFLIQYYNGEERAKGNILERFSAQQFPDLHSELNLSSLELGDSALYFCASSLLENTGELFFGEGSRLTVL.

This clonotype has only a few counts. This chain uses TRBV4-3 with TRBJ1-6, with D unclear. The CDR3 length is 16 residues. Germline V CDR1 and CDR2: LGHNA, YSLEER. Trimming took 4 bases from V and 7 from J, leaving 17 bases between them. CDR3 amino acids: CASSLSWTGTNSPLHF. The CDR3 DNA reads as TGCGCCAGCAGCCTATCATGGACCGGTACGAATTCACCCCTCCACTTT.

This chain's CDR3 is CATSRGGGLGREAFF. In nucleotides, the CDR3 is TGTGCCACCAGCAGAGGTGGGGGGCTTGGGAGAGAAGCTTTCTTT. The chain uses TRBV15 and TRBJ1-1, with a possible D match to TRBD1 (6 bases). This CDR3 region has 15 residues. Germline V gene data show CDR1 as LNHNV and CDR2 as YYDKDF (reference sequence). The V end lost 1 base, the J end lost 8 bases, and 17 bases lay between the germline ends.

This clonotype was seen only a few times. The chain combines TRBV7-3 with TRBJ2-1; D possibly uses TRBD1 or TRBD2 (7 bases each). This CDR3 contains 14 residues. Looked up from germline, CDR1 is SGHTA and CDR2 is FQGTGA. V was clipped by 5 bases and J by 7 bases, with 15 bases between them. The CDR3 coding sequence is TGTGCCAGCAGCACCCAGGGGGGGGTTAATGAGCAGTTCTTC. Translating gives CASSTQGGVNEQFF. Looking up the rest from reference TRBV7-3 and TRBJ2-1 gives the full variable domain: GAGVSQTPSNKVTEKGKYVELRCDPISGHTALYWYRQSLGQGPEFLIYFQGTGAADDSGLPNDRFFAVRPEGSVSTLKIQRTERGDSAVYLCASSTQGGVNEQFFGPGTRLTVL.